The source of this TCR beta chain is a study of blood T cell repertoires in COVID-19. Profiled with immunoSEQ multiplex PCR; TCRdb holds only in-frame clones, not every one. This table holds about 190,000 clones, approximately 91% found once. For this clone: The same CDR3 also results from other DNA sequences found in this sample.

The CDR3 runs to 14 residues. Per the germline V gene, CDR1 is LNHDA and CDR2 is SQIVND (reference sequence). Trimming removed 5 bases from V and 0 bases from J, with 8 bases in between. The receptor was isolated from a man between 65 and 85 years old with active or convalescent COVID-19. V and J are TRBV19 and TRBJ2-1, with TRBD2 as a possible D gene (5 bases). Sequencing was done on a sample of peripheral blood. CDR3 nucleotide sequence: TGTGCCAGTAGTCGGGGAAGCTCCTACAATGAGCAGTTCTTC. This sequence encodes CASSRGSSYNEQFF. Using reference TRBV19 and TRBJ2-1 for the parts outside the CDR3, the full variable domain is DGGITQSPKYLFRKEGQNVTLSCEQNLNHDAMYWYRQDPGQGLRLIYYSQIVNDFQKGDIAEGYSVSREKKESFPLTVTSAQKNPTAFYLCASSRGSSYNEQFFGPGTRLTVL.